The 7 T cell receptor beta chains below were found in one sample sequenced in a study of T cell responses to AZD1222 COVID-19 vaccine. Some clones are missing from TCRdb's copy, which holds only in-frame ones; the method was immunoSEQ multiplex PCR. The sample consists of 80,000 to 90,000 clones, around 90% of them appearing once. The sequenced sample was peripheral blood, obtained on day 0 of AZD1222 vaccination. The receptors shown here come from an adult in good health.

The CDR3 spells CASSFRLAGGPAEQFF. CDR3 nucleotide sequence: TGCGCCAGCAGCTTCCGACTAGCGGGAGGCCCTGCTGAGCAGTTCTTC. The rearrangement links TRBV4-1 to TRBJ2-1, with TRBD2 matching over 13 bases. The germline gives CDR1 MGHRA, CDR2 YSYEKL. After removal of 5 bases from V and 9 bases from J, the junction contained 10 bases not matched to a gene. The CDR3 consists of 16 residues.

V and J are TRBV5-4 and TRBJ2-2; perhaps TRBD2 as D (5 bases). The germline V gene encodes CDR1 SGHNT and CDR2 YYREEE (reference sequence). V lost 0 bases, J lost 1 base, and 10 bases lay in between. CDR3 length equals 16 residues. The CDR3 DNA follows: TGTGCCAGCAGCTTGGGCGGACTTGAGAACACCGGGGAGCTGTTTTTT. Residues: CASSLGGLENTGELFF.

The V call is TRBV12-5, the J call TRBJ2-7; TRBD2 matches 8 bases. CDR1 and CDR2 (germline): LGHNT, FRNRAP. The CDR3 totals 15 residues. Trimming took 1 base from V and 3 from J; bases not matched to a gene: 5. CDR3 region: CASGLGGTSGYEQYF. CDR3 sequence (DNA): TGTGCTAGTGGTTTGGGGGGTACTAGCGGCTACGAGCAGTACTTC. The entire variable domain, with the rest obtained from reference TRBV12-5 and TRBJ2-7, is as follows: DARVTQTPRHKVTEMGQEVTMRCQPILGHNTVFWYRQTMMQGLELLAYFRNRAPLDDSGMPKDRFSAEMPDATLATLKIQPSEPRDSAVYFCASGLGGTSGYEQYFGPGTRLTVT.

This rearrangement joins TRBV6-5 to TRBJ1-6, with TRBD1 matching over 8 bases. The CDR3 runs 14 residues. CDR1 and CDR2 (germline): MNHEY, SVGAGI. J was trimmed by 7 bases and V by 2 bases; bases with no gene match: 1. This CDR3 is CASSYRDRNSPLHF. The CDR3 DNA reads TGTGCCAGCAGTTACCGGGACAGGAATTCACCCCTCCACTTT.

A single count supports this clone. The chain couples TRBV19 to TRBJ2-1; a possible D gene is TRBD2 (6 bases). V gave up 5 bases and J gave up 8 bases, with 22 bases separating them. Germline CDR1 reads LNHDA; CDR2 reads SQIVND (reference sequence). This CDR3 has 16 residues. The DNA of the CDR3 is TGTGCCAGTAGTGCCCTAGCGACTACCGGAAGGGATGAGCAGTTCTTC. Translated: CASSALATTGRDEQFF.

The chain combines TRBV6-2 or TRBV6-3 with TRBJ2-1; D may be TRBD2 (5 bases). The CDR3 runs to 12 residues. Germline loops: CDR1 MNHEY, CDR2 SVGEGT. Trimming cost V 6 bases and J 8 bases, with 11 bases left between them. CDR3: CASSPRGYEQFF. The CDR3 region has the DNA TGTGCCAGCAGCCCCCGGGGATATGAGCAGTTCTTC.

The chain couples TRBV6-5 to TRBJ1-2; the match to TRBD1 covers 11 bases. Germline values: CDR1 MNHEY, CDR2 SVGAGI. The CDR3 is made up of 15 amino acids. J gave up 4 bases and V 2 bases, and 3 bases lay outside the gene matches. The CDR3 DNA reads TGTGCCAGCAGTTACCGGGGACAGGGGGTCTATGGCTACACCTTC. This sequence encodes CASSYRGQGVYGYTF.